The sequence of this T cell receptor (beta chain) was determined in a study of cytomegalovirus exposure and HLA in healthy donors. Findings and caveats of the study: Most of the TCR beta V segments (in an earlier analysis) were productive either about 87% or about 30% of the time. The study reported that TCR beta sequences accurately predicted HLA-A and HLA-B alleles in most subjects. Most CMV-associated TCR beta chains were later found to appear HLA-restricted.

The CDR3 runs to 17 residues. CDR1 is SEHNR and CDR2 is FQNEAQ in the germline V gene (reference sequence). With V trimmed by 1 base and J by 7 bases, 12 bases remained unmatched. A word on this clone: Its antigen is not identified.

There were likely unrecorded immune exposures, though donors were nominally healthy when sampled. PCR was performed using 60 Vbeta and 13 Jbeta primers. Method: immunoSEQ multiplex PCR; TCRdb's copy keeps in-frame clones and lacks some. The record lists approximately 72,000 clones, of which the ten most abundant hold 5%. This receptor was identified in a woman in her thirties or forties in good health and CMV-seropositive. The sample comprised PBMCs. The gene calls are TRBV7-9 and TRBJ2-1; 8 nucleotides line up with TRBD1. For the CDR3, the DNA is TGTGCCAGCAGCTTAGGAGCTTTGAGGACAGGGATGAATGAGCAGTTCTTC. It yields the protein CASSLGALRTGMNEQFF.